This T cell receptor (beta chain) was sequenced during a study of memory CD4+ T cells and cytomegalovirus serostatus. General study points: CD4+ memory repertoires contained about 40% of the roughly 150 reported CMV TCRbeta sequences. Repertoires predicted CMV serostatus with median bootstrapped AUC of about 0.96.

Details on this clone: The antigen is unknown.

The V and J ends lost 4 bases and 3 bases respectively, with 14 bases between them. The CDR3 has 14 residues. Germline V lookup: CDR1 SGHRS, CDR2 YFSETQ. Produced via immunoSEQ multiplex PCR; TCRdb's table is partial and in-frame only. The table lists 85,000 to 100,000 clones, approximately 80% of them singletons. The sort gate was single viable CD3+CD4+CD8-CD45RO+ cells for memory CD4+ T cells. Positive selection with CD4 microbeads enriched total CD4+ T cells. Source material: memory CD4+ T cells from blood. V and J are TRBV5-1 and TRBJ2-7; perhaps TRBD1 as D (6 bases). The clonotype comes from an adult in good health and CMV-seropositive. CDR3 amino acids: CASSQQGRDYEQYF. The CDR3 region has the DNA TGCGCCAGCAGCCAACAGGGACGAGACTACGAGCAGTACTTC.